The entry that follows covers one T cell receptor beta chain sequence. Time point denoted: pretreatment peripheral blood. V lost 6 bases, J lost 7 bases, and 13 bases lay in between. The CDR3 loop spans 13 amino acids. In germline, CDR1 is KGHSH, CDR2 LQKENI. Clones were read by immunoSEQ multiplex PCR, and TCRdb kept only the in-frame ones, dropping some. The data contain 50,000 or so clones, around 84% of them singletons. This record belongs to a study of PD-L1 blockade in urothelial cancer. The sequence was collected from a man in his 70s with urothelial cancer. Sequenced material: PBMCs, taken around atezolizumab (anti-PD-L1) treatment. This chain connects TRBV18 to TRBJ1-5; D not resolved. CDR3 loop: CASSQGRAQPQHF. The CDR3 nucleotides read TGTGCCAGCTCTCAAGGGAGGGCCCAGCCCCAGCATTTT.